This T cell receptor (beta chain) was recorded in a study of T cell responses to AZD1222 COVID-19 vaccine. Regarding the study as a whole: Epitopes outside B.1.351 and B.1.1.7 mutated regions reportedly drew nearly half of spike TCRs. Sampling captured repertoires only after the peak T cell response.

Profiled with immunoSEQ multiplex PCR; TCRdb holds only in-frame clones, not every one. The sample has 150,000 to 200,000 clones, 90% seen once. A remark on this clone: The antigen is undetermined.

This sequence was found in an adult in good health. Source: peripheral blood, taken on day 0 of AZD1222 vaccination.

CDR3 protein: CASPTGTSETGELFF. The CDR3 DNA sequence: TGTGCCAGCCCGACCGGGACTAGCGAAACCGGGGAGCTGTTTTTT. The V call is TRBV18, the J call TRBJ2-2; 10 nucleotides agree with TRBD2. CDR1 and CDR2 from the germline V gene are KGHSH and LQKENI. This CDR3 is built from 15 residues. Trimming cost V 8 bases and J 5 bases; bases outside gene matches: 8. The full variable domain, in which reference TRBV18 and TRBJ2-2 provide the parts outside the CDR3, is NAGVMQNPRHLVRRRGQEARLRCSPMKGHSHVYWYRQLPEEGLKFMVYLQKENIIDESGMPKERFSAEFPKEGPSILRIQQVVRGDSAAYFCASPTGTSETGELFFGEGSRLTVL.